A selection of T cell receptor beta chains follows, all from one sample in a study of T cells in Graves' hyperthyroidism and ophthalmopathy. A single record per CDR3 protein comes from TCRdb applying MiXCR to the multiplex PCR reads. The sample includes hundreds of thousands of distinct CDR3 sequences, about a sixth seen only once; the top ten take around 14%. The sample comprised blood. These receptors came from a woman aged 18-29 years with Graves' hyperthyroidism. Both conserved end residues are part of each CDR3. D genes are given only for firm matches. Expanded clones get a size class; other rows say once, few or many, or leave the size out.

CDR3nt: TGTGCCAGCAGTCAACCTCGTATGGGGCTTATAGATGGCTACACCTTC
CDR3aa: CASSQPRMGLIDGYTF
d_gene: .
abundance: .
v_gene: TRBV6-1
j_gene: TRBJ1-2

CDR3nt: TGTGCCAGCAGCCCATTATGGGGAGGACTGTTTTTT
CDR3aa: CASSPLWGGLFF
d_gene: .
abundance: many
v_gene: TRBV3-1
j_gene: TRBJ1-4

CDR3nt: TGTGCCAGCAGCTTAGGCGGGAGGGCCTCTGAGCAGTTCTTC
CDR3aa: CASSLGGRASEQFF
d_gene: TRBD2
abundance: many
v_gene: TRBV7-9
j_gene: TRBJ2-1

CDR3nt: TGTGCCAGCAGCTCGATTCAACAGGGGAGGTATGGCTACACCTTC
CDR3aa: CASSSIQQGRYGYTF
d_gene: TRBD1
abundance: many
v_gene: TRBV11-2
j_gene: TRBJ1-2

CDR3nt: TGTGCCAGCAGTGAAGCCTTCCGGACAGGGGGCGATCAGTACTTC
CDR3aa: CASSEAFRTGGDQYF
d_gene: TRBD1
abundance: many
v_gene: TRBV2
j_gene: TRBJ2-7

CDR3nt: TGTGCCAGCAGTTCGACTAGCGAGAGAACCGGGGAGCTGTTTTTT
CDR3aa: CASSSTSERTGELFF
d_gene: TRBD2
abundance: few
v_gene: TRBV7-4
j_gene: TRBJ2-2

CDR3nt: TGTGCCAGTAGTATACACACGGCAAGCTCCTACGAGCAGTACTTC
CDR3aa: CASSIHTASSYEQYF
d_gene: .
abundance: .
v_gene: TRBV19
j_gene: TRBJ2-7

CDR3nt: TGTGCCAGCAGTGTTCAGCGAAACTATGGCTACACCTTC
CDR3aa: CASSVQRNYGYTF
d_gene: .
abundance: many
v_gene: TRBV27
j_gene: TRBJ1-2

CDR3nt: TGTGCCAGCAGTTCTCGACAGGGATTGGGCAATCAGCCCCAGCATTTT
CDR3aa: CASSSRQGLGNQPQHF
d_gene: TRBD1
abundance: many
v_gene: TRBV27
j_gene: TRBJ1-5

CDR3nt: TGTGCCATCAGGACAGGGGGGGGGAACACTGAAGCTTTCTTT
CDR3aa: CAIRTGGGNTEAFF
d_gene: TRBD1
abundance: many
v_gene: TRBV10-3
j_gene: TRBJ1-1

CDR3nt: TGCGCCAGCAGCTTCAGCGGTACTAGCGGGGCCTCCTACAATGAGCAGTTCTTC
CDR3aa: CASSFSGTSGASYNEQFF
d_gene: TRBD2
abundance: few
v_gene: TRBV5-1
j_gene: TRBJ2-1

CDR3nt: TGTGCCAGCAGTTTTGACAGGATCTCTATCACAGATACGCAGTATTTT
CDR3aa: CASSFDRISITDTQYF
d_gene: .
abundance: few
v_gene: TRBV27
j_gene: TRBJ2-3

CDR3nt: TGTGCCAGCTTCCTATCAGGGGTGGGACAGCCCCAGCATTTT
CDR3aa: CASFLSGVGQPQHF
d_gene: .
abundance: .
v_gene: TRBV12-3/TRBV12-4
j_gene: TRBJ1-5

CDR3nt: TGCGCCAGTGCGCCGGGACAGGGATGCTACGAGCAGTACTTC
CDR3aa: CASAPGQGCYEQYF
d_gene: TRBD1
abundance: many
v_gene: TRBV10-1
j_gene: TRBJ2-7

CDR3nt: TGTGCCAGCAGCTTAGTCCCCGGGGCAGCCTTACCCTACGAGCAGTACTTC
CDR3aa: CASSLVPGAALPYEQYF
d_gene: .
abundance: many
v_gene: TRBV7-8
j_gene: TRBJ2-7

CDR3nt: TGTGCCAGCAGCTTGTCCGGGACAGGGGGAGGTCAGCCCCAGCATTTT
CDR3aa: CASSLSGTGGGQPQHF
d_gene: TRBD1
abundance: few
v_gene: TRBV5-6
j_gene: TRBJ1-5

CDR3nt: TGCAGTGCTAGAGCCAGCCGAGGGGGTTCACCCCTCCACTTT
CDR3aa: CSARASRGGSPLHF
d_gene: .
abundance: many
v_gene: TRBV20-1
j_gene: TRBJ1-6

CDR3nt: TGTGCCAGCACGATGACAGATCGCCTTGGCTACACCTTC
CDR3aa: CASTMTDRLGYTF
d_gene: .
abundance: many
v_gene: TRBV12-3/TRBV12-4
j_gene: TRBJ1-2

CDR3nt: TGTGCCAGCAGCGTAAGTGGGCTGCCGAGCACAGATACGCAGTATTTT
CDR3aa: CASSVSGLPSTDTQYF
d_gene: .
abundance: few
v_gene: TRBV9
j_gene: TRBJ2-3

CDR3nt: TGTGCCAGCCGCCCACGTCGGGACACCTATGGCTACACCTTC
CDR3aa: CASRPRRDTYGYTF
d_gene: .
abundance: .
v_gene: TRBV5-6
j_gene: TRBJ1-2

CDR3nt: TGTGCCAGCAGCCCCGAGGGTGGCCCATACGAGCAGTACTTC
CDR3aa: CASSPEGGPYEQYF
d_gene: .
abundance: many
v_gene: TRBV11-2
j_gene: TRBJ2-7

CDR3nt: TGCAGTGCTAGAGCCCTAACTAGCGGGAGTAAATACGAGCAGTACTTC
CDR3aa: CSARALTSGSKYEQYF
d_gene: TRBD2
abundance: many
v_gene: TRBV20-1
j_gene: TRBJ2-7

CDR3nt: TGTGCCAGCAGCTTGGTGGGGACAGCGAAATATCGGGACGAGCAGTACTTC
CDR3aa: CASSLVGTAKYRDEQYF
d_gene: TRBD1
abundance: few
v_gene: TRBV5-5
j_gene: TRBJ2-7

CDR3nt: TGTGCCAGCAGCTTAGGCGGGAGGGCCGGGGAGCTGTTTTTT
CDR3aa: CASSLGGRAGELFF
d_gene: TRBD2
abundance: many
v_gene: TRBV7-3
j_gene: TRBJ2-2

CDR3nt: TGTGCCAGCAGAGGGACTAGCGGGGGGAATGAACAGTTCTTC
CDR3aa: CASRGTSGGNEQFF
d_gene: TRBD2
abundance: .
v_gene: TRBV2
j_gene: TRBJ2-1

CDR3nt: TGTGCCAGCAGCCAAGGTAGGGACAGACGAGCTTTCTTT
CDR3aa: CASSQGRDRRAFF
d_gene: TRBD1
abundance: many
v_gene: TRBV3-1
j_gene: TRBJ1-1

CDR3nt: TGTGCCAGCGGTGAGAACAGGGCGGGCGTCGCCGGGGAGCTGTTTTTT
CDR3aa: CASGENRAGVAGELFF
d_gene: .
abundance: .
v_gene: TRBV2
j_gene: TRBJ2-2

CDR3nt: TGTGCCAGCAGCTTAGGACAGATCATCTACGAGCAGTACTTC
CDR3aa: CASSLGQIIYEQYF
d_gene: .
abundance: many
v_gene: TRBV7-2
j_gene: TRBJ2-7

CDR3nt: TGTGCCAGCTCACTTTCAAGGGGGGGTCAACCCCAGCATTTT
CDR3aa: CASSLSRGGQPQHF
d_gene: .
abundance: many
v_gene: TRBV18
j_gene: TRBJ1-5

CDR3nt: TGTGCCAGCAGTTCCGGTGGGGGGGCGAAAAAACTGTTTTTT
CDR3aa: CASSSGGGAKKLFF
d_gene: .
abundance: .
v_gene: TRBV27
j_gene: TRBJ1-4

CDR3nt: TGCAGTGCCTTGGCCTACAATGAGCAGTTCTTC
CDR3aa: CSALAYNEQFF
d_gene: .
abundance: many
v_gene: TRBV20-1
j_gene: TRBJ2-1

CDR3nt: TGTGCCAGCATCTCCCCAGGAACCTACAATGAGCAGTTCTTC
CDR3aa: CASISPGTYNEQFF
d_gene: .
abundance: many
v_gene: TRBV12-3/TRBV12-4
j_gene: TRBJ2-1

CDR3nt: TGTGCCAGCAAGACAGGCACGAGTGAAAAACTGTTTTTT
CDR3aa: CASKTGTSEKLFF
d_gene: .
abundance: .
v_gene: TRBV7-9
j_gene: TRBJ1-4

CDR3nt: TGTGCCACCAGTGATTTGCGAATGGGGACGCAGTATTTT
CDR3aa: CATSDLRMGTQYF
d_gene: .
abundance: few
v_gene: TRBV24-1
j_gene: TRBJ2-3

CDR3nt: TGCAGTGCTAGGGAAGGGATCTATAATTCACCCCTCCACTTT
CDR3aa: CSAREGIYNSPLHF
d_gene: .
abundance: many
v_gene: TRBV20-1
j_gene: TRBJ1-6

CDR3nt: TGCAGTGCTAGGACGGCGGTCGATGGCTACACCTTC
CDR3aa: CSARTAVDGYTF
d_gene: .
abundance: many
v_gene: TRBV20-1
j_gene: TRBJ1-2

CDR3nt: TGTGCCAGCAGCTTGGAAAGAGACGGAAACACCATATATTTT
CDR3aa: CASSLERDGNTIYF
d_gene: .
abundance: many
v_gene: TRBV5-4
j_gene: TRBJ1-3

CDR3nt: TGTGCCAGCAGCCAAGAAACAGGGACCGGGGAGCTGTTTTTT
CDR3aa: CASSQETGTGELFF
d_gene: .
abundance: .
v_gene: TRBV14
j_gene: TRBJ2-2

CDR3nt: TGCGCCAGCAGCCAGGGTCCGGGACAGGGGACACCGATAGCGGGAGATACGCAGTATTTT
CDR3aa: CASSQGPGQGTPIAGDTQYF
d_gene: TRBD1
abundance: .
v_gene: TRBV4-1
j_gene: TRBJ2-3

CDR3nt: TGCAGTGCTAGTTCCGGCGGGGCTGTCTCCTACAATGAGCAGTTCTTC
CDR3aa: CSASSGGAVSYNEQFF
d_gene: .
abundance: many
v_gene: TRBV20-1
j_gene: TRBJ2-1

CDR3nt: TGTGCCAGCAGTCTCATACAGGGGGCAGGGAACACTGAAGCTTTCTTT
CDR3aa: CASSLIQGAGNTEAFF
d_gene: TRBD1
abundance: many
v_gene: TRBV28
j_gene: TRBJ1-1

CDR3nt: TGTGCCACCAGCGTAAGGGCAGGGGTCTATGGCTACACCTTC
CDR3aa: CATSVRAGVYGYTF
d_gene: .
abundance: .
v_gene: TRBV24-1
j_gene: TRBJ1-2

CDR3nt: TGCGCCAGCAGCTTGGGAGCGGGGGCCCCCTACAATGAGCAGTTCTTC
CDR3aa: CASSLGAGAPYNEQFF
d_gene: TRBD2
abundance: once
v_gene: TRBV5-1
j_gene: TRBJ2-1

CDR3nt: TGTGCCAGCAGTTCGATCCTAATTTACCGGGAATATGGTGAAGAGCAGTACTTC
CDR3aa: CASSSILIYREYGEEQYF
d_gene: .
abundance: many
v_gene: TRBV12-3/TRBV12-4
j_gene: TRBJ2-7

CDR3nt: TGTGCCAGCAGCCACCCGGACAGGGGGGACTCCTACGAGCAGTACTTC
CDR3aa: CASSHPDRGDSYEQYF
d_gene: TRBD1
abundance: many
v_gene: TRBV12-3/TRBV12-4
j_gene: TRBJ2-7

CDR3nt: TGTGCCAGCAGTAGAACGTCCAATCAGCCCCAGCATTTT
CDR3aa: CASSRTSNQPQHF
d_gene: .
abundance: .
v_gene: TRBV28
j_gene: TRBJ1-5

CDR3nt: TGTGCCAGCAGCTTATCAGAAAACACCGGGGAGCTGTTTTTT
CDR3aa: CASSLSENTGELFF
d_gene: .
abundance: few
v_gene: TRBV7-9
j_gene: TRBJ2-2

CDR3nt: TGTGCCAGCAGTCCGTCGGGACATAATTCACCCCTCTACTTT
CDR3aa: CASSPSGHNSPLYF
d_gene: .
abundance: .
v_gene: TRBV2
j_gene: TRBJ1-6